The clone carrying this TCR beta chain has at least ten counts. Its target is not known. The CDR3 sequence is 17 residues long. This sample is part of a study of blood T cells in healthy people across ages. Study-level points and caveats: Because donor CMV status was unknown, expanded clonotype changes were possibly confounded.

Each sample provided at least 5.5 micrograms of extracted total RNA. Alongside a J-beta primer mix, a sample-barcoded 5' primer served in a second PCR lasting roughly 7 to 11 cycles. TCRdb re-called the 5' RACE reads with MiXCR, one entry per CDR3 protein. This sample has under 850,000 distinct CDR3 sequences, with about 37% found just once. The receptor comes from a man younger than 35 in good health. The gene calls are TRBV12-3 or TRBV12-4 and TRBJ2-1, with 10 bases aligning to TRBD1. The tail of the sequence fits TRBJ2-7 better, so the J call may be wrong. Sequencing used blood. CDR3 nucleotides: TGTGCCAGCAGCCCCATCTACGGGGACAGGGGATACAATGAGCAGTACTTC. Translating it yields CASSPIYGDRGYNEQYF.